This is a list of T cell receptor beta chains from one sample in a study of beta chain features in type 1 diabetes. The assay was immunoSEQ multiplex PCR, and TCRdb's table has in-frame clones only and misses some. The table has some 44,000 clones, around 71% seen once. The sample consisted of Tregs from blood. These receptor sequences come from a woman between 18 and 29 years old with type 1 diabetes. The CDR3 runs from the conserved cysteine through the conserved F or W.

TRBJ2-1 TRBV18 CASSPLAGSNEQFF
TRBJ2-1 TRBV7-3 CASSLELADYNEQFF
TRBJ2-7 TRBV12-5 CASGARDRGEQYF
TRBJ2-1 TRBV7-7 CASSRSSGPYNEQFF
TRBJ2-1 TRBV16 CASSQPDGRGYNEQFF
TRBJ1-1 TRBV19 CASSMGTPQGTEAFF
TRBJ1-2 TRBV29-1 CSSRTGANYGYTF
TRBJ1-1 TRBV6-6 CASSNDRQVLF
TRBJ1-1 TRBV19 CASSIASEAFF
TRBJ1-5 TRBV7-2 CASSYLQGFNQPQHF
TRBJ2-1 TRBV18 CASSPQGFPYNEQFF
TRBJ2-7 TRBV6-1 CASSPTGQVASQYF
TRBJ2-5 TRBV4-3 CASSQDLGAGAGKTQYF
TRBJ2-3 TRBV7-2 CASSFAERTDTQYF
TRBJ2-3 TRBV27 CASSPWTSGRTDTQYF
TRBJ2-1 TRBV6-1 CASSVAGRQWRNEQFF
TRBJ2-7 TRBV7-2 CASSLEGYGLEQYF
TRBJ2-5 TRBV11-2 CASSSPGRETQYF
TRBJ2-3 TRBV6-5 CASRGRPLDTQYF
TRBJ2-7 TRBV5-6 CASSLVGEGGNEQYF
TRBJ1-5 TRBV2 CASSHGTGGYGNQPQHF
TRBJ2-5 TRBV19 CASSRDRLTSGTQYF
TRBJ2-7 TRBV7-2 CASSLGGGEAYEQYF
TRBJ1-5 TRBV9 CASSEGQARQPQHF
TRBJ2-3 TRBV5-1 CASKATSTDTQYF
TRBJ2-7 TRBV25-1 CASNGDRSSYEQYF
TRBJ1-5 TRBV19 CASSMTGSGNQPQHF
TRBJ2-3 TRBV13 CASSLPRGESTDTQYF
TRBJ1-4 TRBV30 CAWSFSGSPREKLFF
TRBJ2-1 TRBV13 CASSFSGGAGNEQFF
TRBJ2-5 TRBV4-3 CASSHDSRGETQYF
TRBJ1-5 TRBV7-9 CASSLGGDQPQHF
TRBJ2-3 TRBV7-2 CASSRQDTDTQYF
TRBJ2-1 TRBV4-3 CASSLGLAGPSGNNEQFF
TRBJ1-1 TRBV7-2 CASMTGTGGTEAFF
TRBJ2-7 TRBV4-3 CASSQVRGSYEQYF
TRBJ2-3 TRBV19 CASRGRDPWGDTQYF
TRBJ1-5 TRBV6-6 CASSRQGVRNQPQHF
TRBJ1-2 TRBV27 CASSLLSNYGYTF
TRBJ2-7 TRBV5-6 CASSFAGPSYEQYF
TRBJ2-7 TRBV19 CASKALEGGSYEQYF
TRBJ1-5 TRBV30 CAWSGRGIMPQHF
TRBJ1-5 TRBV4-3 CASSQDPGGSQPQHF
TRBJ1-4 TRBV7-9 CASSSGTGHSRDEKLFF
TRBJ2-1 TRBV5-4 CASSFSGRAYNEQFF
TRBJ2-3 TRBV10-2 CATLSGLVTDTQYF
- TRBV19 CASARNYEQYF
TRBJ2-2 TRBV18 CASSPTRVAGNTGELFF
TRBJ2-7 TRBV5-1 CASSLAGTGTVYEQYF
TRBJ2-3 TRBV11-2 CASSPRGTQYF
TRBJ2-1 TRBV29-1 CSVRPRQAGNEQFF
TRBJ2-7 TRBV20-1 CSATSSYEQYF
TRBJ2-7 TRBV7-2 CASSLQGALLEVKYF
TRBJ2-7 TRBV6-6 CASSYQGTDYEQYF
TRBJ1-1 TRBV27 CASSPQGDTEAFF
TRBJ2-5 TRBV4-2 CASSPRQKETQYF
TRBJ2-4 TRBV28 CASSLRGPDIQYF
TRBJ1-2 TRBV7-2 CASSKDKYGYTF